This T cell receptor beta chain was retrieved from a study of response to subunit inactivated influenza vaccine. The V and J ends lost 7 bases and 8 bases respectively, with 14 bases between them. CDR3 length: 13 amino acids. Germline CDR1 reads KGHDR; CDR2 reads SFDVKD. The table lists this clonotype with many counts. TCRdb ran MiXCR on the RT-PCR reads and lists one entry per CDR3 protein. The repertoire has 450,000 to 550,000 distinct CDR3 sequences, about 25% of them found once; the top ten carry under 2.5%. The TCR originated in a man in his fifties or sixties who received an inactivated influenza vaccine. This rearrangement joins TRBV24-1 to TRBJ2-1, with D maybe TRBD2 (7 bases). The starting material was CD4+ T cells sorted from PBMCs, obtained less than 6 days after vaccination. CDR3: CATRRGPLDEQFF. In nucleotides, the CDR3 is TGTGCCACCAGGCGGGGGCCTCTCGATGAGCAGTTCTTC.